Sequencing of this T cell receptor (beta chain) was carried out in a study of regulatory T cells in long-lasting Graves disease (dated by TCRdb to about 2021). About the study as a whole: Persistent Graves' disease meant more than 5 years of antithyroid drug treatment with TSH receptor autoantibodies that stayed positive. Patients with persistent Graves' disease were compared with patients with newly diagnosed Graves' disease using TCR sequencing and RNA sequencing of peripheral blood. A total of roughly 35 samples underwent TCR sequencing: around 13 from persistent and roughly 20 from newly diagnosed Graves' disease patients. Persistent Graves' disease patients in the clinical cohort had taken antithyroid drugs for 8 to 12 years on average. The study took place in China and was registered as a clinical trial.

Cut back by 6 bases and 4 bases, the V and J ends lie 15 bases apart. The CDR3 starts with the cysteine, ends with the phenylalanine, and has 15 residues. Only the CDR3 DNA stays, 45 bases, in frame from base 1. As encoded in the germline V gene, CDR1 is MGHDK while CDR2 is SYGVNS. The time point label of this sample denotes: persistent/refractory GD, antithyroid drugs over 5 years with positive TRAb. For both TCR sequencing and RNA sequencing, RNA was extracted from PBMCs in TRIzol. The diagnosis of Graves' disease followed American Thyroid Association guidelines. The patients came from an endocrinology department in Xi'an, China. Each patient gave around 9.2 milliliters of peripheral blood, collected in an EDTA anticoagulant tube. PBMCs were isolated by Ficoll Paque Plus density gradient separation without further T cell sorting. An Agilent 2100 Bioanalyzer and agarose gel were used to assess RNA quality, and a NanoDrop 2000 was used to measure RNA concentration.

The library was built by means of multiplex PCR. For sequencing, an Illumina HiSeq 4000 was employed. CDR3 regions were amplified by Arm-PCR with iRepertoire HTBI primers to construct TCR beta libraries. Before sequencing, the PCR products went through gel purification. On the authors' methods: A total of 62 TRBV and some 13 TRBJ segments were identified across samples and were used for gene usage analysis of CDR3 amino acid clonotypes. Filtered high-quality paired reads were merged into contigs using COPE and FqMerger. BLAST was used to align contigs to IMGT TRBV, TRBD and TRBJ reference genes, with CDR3 defined following IMGT. Clonotypes above 0.1% frequency were classified as highly expanded clones. Shannon entropy served as the measure of repertoire diversity, while the Gini coefficient captured V-J evenness. Public clonotypes were defined as clonotypes shared by more than one individual. TCRdb cleaned the public reads at Q25 with fastp, built clones with MiXCR and kept in-frame beta chains. Rows with one shared CDR3 protein collapse into an entry with the most common genes and DNA. The V and J calls and clone size are TCRdb's, not the authors'. The sample includes 300,000 to 400,000 distinct CDR3 sequences, with about 20% observed a single time. Approximately 31% of the sample belongs to the ten largest clones.

Of note for this clonotype: There is no known antigen for this receptor. It has no much larger one-base neighbor in the sample; base qualities were not kept.

The study at large found these results: Persistent patients shared more public clonotypes among themselves (around 2,500) than newly diagnosed patients did (approximately 970). Sequencing and analysis were limited to the TCR beta chain. Because the primary lesion, thyroid tissue, could not be accessed, the study looked at peripheral blood alone. The authors acknowledged the small sample size as a limitation that may reduce accuracy. Persistent disease showed preferential use of TRBV28, TRBJ1-2 and TRBJ2-5, whereas newly diagnosed disease favored TRBV20-1 and TRBJ2-1. Lower TCR Shannon entropy and fewer highly expanded clones were observed in persistent Graves' disease patients than in newly diagnosed patients, which suggested clonal expansion.

The starting material was peripheral blood mononuclear cells (PBMCs), obtained when the disease was refractory, from a patient treated with antithyroid drugs. The clonotype originates from a female donor with Graves disease. Recombination linked TRBV25-1 to TRBJ2-2; a weak D assignment points to TRBD2 (5 bases agree). The nucleotides are TGTGCCAGCAGAAGACAAGGGAGCGGCACCGGGGAGCTGTTTTTT. This yields the protein CASRRQGSGTGELFF.